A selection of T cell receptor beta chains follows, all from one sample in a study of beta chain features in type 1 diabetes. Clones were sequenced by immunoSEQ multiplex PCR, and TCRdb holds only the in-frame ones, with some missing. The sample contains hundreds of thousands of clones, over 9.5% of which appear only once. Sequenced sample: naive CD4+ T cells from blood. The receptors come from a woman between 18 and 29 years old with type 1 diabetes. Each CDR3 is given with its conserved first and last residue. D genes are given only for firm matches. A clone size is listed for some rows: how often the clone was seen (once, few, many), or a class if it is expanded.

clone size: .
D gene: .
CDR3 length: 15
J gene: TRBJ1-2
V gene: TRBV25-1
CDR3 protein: CASSVTGWDYYGYTF
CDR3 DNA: TGTGCCAGCAGTGTCACCGGGTGGGACTACTATGGCTACACCTTC

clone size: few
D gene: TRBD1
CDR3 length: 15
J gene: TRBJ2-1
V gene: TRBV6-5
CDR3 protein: CASSYSPGTGDEQFF
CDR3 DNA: TGTGCCAGCAGTTACTCGCCAGGGACAGGGGATGAGCAGTTCTTC

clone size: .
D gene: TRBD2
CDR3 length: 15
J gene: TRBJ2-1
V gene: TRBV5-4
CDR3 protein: CASSERTSGSFEQFF
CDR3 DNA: TGTGCCAGCAGCGAGCGGACTAGCGGGAGCTTTGAGCAGTTCTTC

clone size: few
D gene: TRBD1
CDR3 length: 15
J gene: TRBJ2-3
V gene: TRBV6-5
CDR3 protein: CASSYSGTGPDTQYF
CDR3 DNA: TGTGCCAGCAGTTACTCAGGGACAGGGCCAGATACGCAGTATTTT

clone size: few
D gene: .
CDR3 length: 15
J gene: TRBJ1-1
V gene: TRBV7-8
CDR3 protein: CASSQSWSRNTEAFF
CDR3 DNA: TGTGCCAGCAGCCAATCCTGGAGCAGGAACACTGAAGCTTTCTTT

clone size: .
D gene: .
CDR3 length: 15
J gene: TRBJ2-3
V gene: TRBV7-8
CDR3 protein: CASSLDRILTDTQYF
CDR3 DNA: TGTGCCAGCAGCTTAGACAGAATCCTGACAGATACGCAGTATTTT

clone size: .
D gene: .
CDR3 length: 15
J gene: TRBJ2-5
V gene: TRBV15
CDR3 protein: CATSSGQGWMETQYF
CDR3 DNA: TGTGCCACCAGCAGTGGGCAGGGCTGGATGGAGACCCAGTACTTC

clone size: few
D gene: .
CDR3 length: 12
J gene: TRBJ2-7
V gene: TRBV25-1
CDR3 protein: CASSGQGYEQYF
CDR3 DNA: TGTGCCAGCAGCGGGCAGGGCTACGAGCAGTACTTC

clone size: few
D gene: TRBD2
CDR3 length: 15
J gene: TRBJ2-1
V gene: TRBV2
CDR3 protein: CASRKLAGGSNEQFF
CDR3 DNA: TGTGCCAGCAGAAAACTAGCGGGAGGGTCCAATGAGCAGTTCTTC

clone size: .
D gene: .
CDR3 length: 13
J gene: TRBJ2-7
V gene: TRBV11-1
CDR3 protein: CASSLGSGNEQYF
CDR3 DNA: TGTGCCAGCAGCTTGGGCTCGGGGAACGAGCAGTACTTC

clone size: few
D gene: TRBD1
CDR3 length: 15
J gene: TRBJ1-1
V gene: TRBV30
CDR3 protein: CAWSGSGTVGTEAFF
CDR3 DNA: TGTGCCTGGAGTGGGAGTGGGACAGTGGGCACTGAAGCTTTCTTT

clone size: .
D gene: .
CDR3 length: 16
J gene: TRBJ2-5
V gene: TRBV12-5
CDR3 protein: CASGYYVGTTKETQYF
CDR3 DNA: TGTGCTAGTGGTTACTATGTCGGGACAACGAAAGAGACCCAGTACTTC

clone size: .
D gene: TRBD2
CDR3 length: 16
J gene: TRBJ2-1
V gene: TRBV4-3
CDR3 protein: CASSQELGGGYFEQFF
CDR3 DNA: TGCGCCAGCAGCCAAGAGCTCGGCGGGGGGTATTTTGAGCAGTTCTTC

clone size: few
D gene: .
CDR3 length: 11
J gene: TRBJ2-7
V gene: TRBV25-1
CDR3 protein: CASSAVYEQYF
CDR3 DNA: TGTGCCAGCAGTGCAGTCTACGAGCAGTACTTC

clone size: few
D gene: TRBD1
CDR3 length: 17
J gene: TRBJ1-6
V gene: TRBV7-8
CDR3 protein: CASSHDRDREGNSPLHF
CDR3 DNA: TGTGCCAGCAGCCACGACCGGGACAGGGAGGGTAATTCACCCCTCCACTTT

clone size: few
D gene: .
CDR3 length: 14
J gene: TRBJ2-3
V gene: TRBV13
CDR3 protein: CASSTGDSPDTQYF
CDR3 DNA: TGTGCCAGCAGCACCGGGGATTCCCCAGATACGCAGTATTTT

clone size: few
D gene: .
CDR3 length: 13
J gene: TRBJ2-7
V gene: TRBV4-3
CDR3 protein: CASSQDLPREQYF
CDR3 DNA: TGCGCCAGCAGCCAAGATCTCCCCCGCGAGCAGTACTTC

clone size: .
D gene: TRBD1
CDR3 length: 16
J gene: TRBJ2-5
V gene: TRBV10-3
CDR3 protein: CAISERGTGVSETQYF
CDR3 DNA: TGTGCCATCAGTGAGCGGGGGACAGGGGTCTCAGAGACCCAGTACTTC

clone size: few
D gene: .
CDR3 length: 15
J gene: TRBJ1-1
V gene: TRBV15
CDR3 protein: CATDGGGIKNTEAFF
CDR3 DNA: TGTGCCACCGACGGGGGGGGGATAAAGAACACTGAAGCTTTCTTT

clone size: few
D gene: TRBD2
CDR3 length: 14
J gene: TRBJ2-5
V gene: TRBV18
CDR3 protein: CASSPTRGSETQYF
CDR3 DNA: TGTGCCAGCTCACCGACTCGCGGGAGCGAGACCCAGTACTTC

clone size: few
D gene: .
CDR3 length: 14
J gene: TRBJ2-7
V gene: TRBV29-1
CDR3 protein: CSVVSGFPSYEQYF
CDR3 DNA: TGCAGCGTTGTGTCCGGGTTCCCCTCCTACGAGCAGTACTTC

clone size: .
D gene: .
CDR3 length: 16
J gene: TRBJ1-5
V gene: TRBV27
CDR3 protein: CASSSRPRGHNQPQHF
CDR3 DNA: TGTGCCAGCAGTTCTCGGCCGCGTGGGCACAATCAGCCCCAGCATTTT

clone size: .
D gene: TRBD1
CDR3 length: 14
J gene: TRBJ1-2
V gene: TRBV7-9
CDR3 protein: CASSLAETGYGYTF
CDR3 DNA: TGTGCCAGCAGCTTAGCTGAGACAGGGTATGGCTACACCTTC

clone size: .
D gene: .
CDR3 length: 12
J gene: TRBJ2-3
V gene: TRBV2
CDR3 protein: CASTTNADTQYF
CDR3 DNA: TGTGCCAGCACCACAAACGCAGATACGCAGTATTTT

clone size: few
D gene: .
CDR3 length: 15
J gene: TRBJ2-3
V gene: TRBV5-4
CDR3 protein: CASSSGSGITDTQYF
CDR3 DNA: TGTGCCAGCAGCTCCGGAAGCGGTATCACAGATACGCAGTATTTT

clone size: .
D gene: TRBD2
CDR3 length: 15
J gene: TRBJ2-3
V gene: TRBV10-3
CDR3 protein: CAITRGRGDTDTQYF
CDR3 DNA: TGTGCCATCACTCGGGGGCGGGGGGACACAGATACGCAGTATTTT

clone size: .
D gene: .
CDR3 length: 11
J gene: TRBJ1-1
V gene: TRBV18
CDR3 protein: CASSPVTEAFF
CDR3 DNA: TGTGCCAGCTCGCCGGTCACTGAAGCTTTCTTT

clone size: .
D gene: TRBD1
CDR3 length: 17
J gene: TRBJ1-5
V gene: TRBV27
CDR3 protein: CASSSIRDRRSNQPQHF
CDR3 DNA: TGTGCCAGCAGCTCTATAAGGGACAGAAGGAGCAATCAGCCCCAGCATTTT

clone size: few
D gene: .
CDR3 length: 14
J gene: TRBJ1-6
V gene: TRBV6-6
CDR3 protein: CASSSGWKNSPLHF
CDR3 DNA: TGTGCCAGCAGTTCAGGGTGGAAAAATTCACCCCTCCACTTT

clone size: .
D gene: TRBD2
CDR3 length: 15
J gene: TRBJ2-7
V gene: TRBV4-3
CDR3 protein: CASSQGLAGETEQYF
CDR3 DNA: TGCGCCAGCAGCCAAGGACTAGCGGGAGAAACCGAGCAGTACTTC

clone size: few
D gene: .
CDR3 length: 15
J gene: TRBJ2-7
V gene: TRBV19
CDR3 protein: CASSMQGTTSYEQYF
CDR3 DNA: TGTGCCAGTAGTATGCAGGGGACAACATCCTACGAGCAGTACTTC

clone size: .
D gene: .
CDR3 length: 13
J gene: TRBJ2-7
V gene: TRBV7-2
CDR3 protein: CTSSLPATYEQYF
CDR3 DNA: TGTACCAGCAGCTTACCCGCGACCTACGAGCAGTACTTC

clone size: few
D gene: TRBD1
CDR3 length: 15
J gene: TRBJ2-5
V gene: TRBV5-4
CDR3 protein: CASSATGTEEETQYF
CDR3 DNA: TGTGCCAGCAGCGCTACCGGGACAGAAGAAGAGACCCAGTACTTC

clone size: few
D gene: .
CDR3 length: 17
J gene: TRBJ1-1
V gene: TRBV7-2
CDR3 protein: CASSNGNKGVFSTEAFF
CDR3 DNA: TGTGCCAGCAGCAACGGGAATAAGGGCGTATTTAGCACTGAAGCTTTCTTT

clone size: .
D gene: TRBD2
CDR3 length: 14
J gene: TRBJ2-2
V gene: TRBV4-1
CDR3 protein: CASSQDGGIGELFF
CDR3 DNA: TGCGCCAGCAGCCAAGACGGGGGGATCGGGGAGCTGTTTTTT

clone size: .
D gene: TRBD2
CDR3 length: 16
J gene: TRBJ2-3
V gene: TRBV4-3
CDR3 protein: CASSQDREGFTDTQYF
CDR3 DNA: TGCGCCAGCAGCCAAGACCGGGAGGGTTTCACAGATACGCAGTATTTT

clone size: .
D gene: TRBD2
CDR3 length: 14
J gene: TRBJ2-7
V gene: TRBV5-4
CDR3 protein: CASSWSGGGYEQYF
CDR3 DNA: TGTGCCAGCAGCTGGAGCGGGGGAGGTTACGAGCAGTACTTC